This T cell receptor (beta chain) stems from a study of early T cells in non-severe SARS-CoV-2 infection. At the level of the study: Bulk RNA isolated from unsorted whole blood underwent sequencing; chains were not paired.

Individual cDNA molecules each received unique molecular identifiers attached to them. TCRdb called the 5' RACE reads again in MiXCR, with one record for every CDR3 protein. Altogether tens of thousands of distinct CDR3 sequences are present, around 7% being singletons, with the ten largest covering 5.8%. The CDR3 is 12 amino acids. Trimming took off 4 bases at V and 4 bases at J, with 7 bases between the two ends. The germline V gene has CDR1 ENHRY and CDR2 SYGVKD. This clonotype showed up many times. Its antigen is as yet unknown. Study results and limitations: VDJdb matching favored anti-spike CD8 responses, missing private and CD4 specificities.

Sample: whole blood, taken at baseline. This clonotype was sampled from an adult who was a healthcare worker with PCR-confirmed SARS-CoV-2 infection or an uninfected control (not recorded which). This chain connects TRBV10-3 to TRBJ1-1, with no clear D. DNA for the CDR3: TGTGCCATCAGTGGCGCCTTCACTGAAGCTTTCTTT. Translation: CAISGAFTEAFF.